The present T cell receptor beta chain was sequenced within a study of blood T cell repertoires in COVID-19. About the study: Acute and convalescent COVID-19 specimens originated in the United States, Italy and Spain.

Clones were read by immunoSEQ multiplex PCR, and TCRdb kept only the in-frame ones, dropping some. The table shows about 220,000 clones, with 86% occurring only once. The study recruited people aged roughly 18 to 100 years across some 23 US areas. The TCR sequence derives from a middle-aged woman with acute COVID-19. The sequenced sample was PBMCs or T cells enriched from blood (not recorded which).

Written as DNA, the CDR3 is TGTGCTAGTGGTTTGGTAAGGACAGGGGGCACTGAAGCTTTCTTT. Protein sequence: CASGLVRTGGTEAFF. This sequence joins TRBV12-5 and TRBJ1-1, with 10 bases identical to TRBD1. The J segment lost 4 bases and the V segment lost 0 bases, leaving 2 bases of the junction unmatched. CDR3 length: 15 residues. The germline CDR1 and CDR2 sequences are LGHNT and FRNRAP.